The 30 T cell receptor beta chains below all came from one sample that was sequenced in a study of blood T cell repertoires in COVID-19. The assay was immunoSEQ multiplex PCR, and TCRdb's table has in-frame clones only and misses some. The sample lists around 190,000 clones; about 88% were seen once. The sequenced sample consisted of peripheral blood. The receptors come from a human donor in a cohort sampled during active COVID-19.

The rearrangement joins TRBV18 to TRBJ1-1; D might be TRBD1 (5 bases). The CDR3 runs to 14 residues. V was pared by 3 bases and J by 1 base, with 9 bases between. Germline assignment: CDR1 KGHSH and CDR2 LQKENI. The DNA for the CDR3 is TGTGCCAGCTCACCGGCAGGGAAGAACACTGAAGCTTTCTTT. Its protein is CASSPAGKNTEAFF.

The chain joins TRBV6-5 to TRBJ1-4; TRBD1 matches 7 bases. The J segment lost 5 bases and the V segment lost 6 bases, leaving 6 bases of the junction unmatched. Germline assignment: CDR1 MNHEY and CDR2 SVGAGI. The length of the CDR3 is 14 residues. CDR3 region: CASSFTGVNEKLFF. CDR3 bases: TGTGCCAGCAGCTTTACAGGGGTAAATGAAAAACTGTTTTTT.

The chain combines TRBV6-2 or TRBV6-3 with TRBJ2-3; TRBD2 aligns across 8 bases. Germline V gene lookup returns CDR1 MNHEY and CDR2 SVGEGT. CDR3 length: 18 amino acids. V was pared by 0 bases and J by 5 bases, with 13 bases of the junction left unmatched. In DNA, the CDR3 is TGTGCCAGCAGTTACTCGATAGATCGGGGGGGCCCCAGAGATACGCAGTATTTT. It yields the protein CASSYSIDRGGPRDTQYF.

This chain joins TRBV4-3 and TRBJ2-5; possibly TRBD2 for D (6 bases). This CDR3 contains 15 residues. Germline V gives CDR1 LGHNA, CDR2 YSLEER. Trimming removed 1 base at V and 4 bases at J, with 13 bases between. The CDR3 DNA is TGCGCCAGCAGCCAAGGCGGGAATATACGAGAGACCCAGTACTTC. This encodes CASSQGGNIRETQYF.

The chain joins TRBV15 to TRBJ2-1, with D unclear. Germline CDR1 and CDR2: LNHNV and YYDKDF (reference sequence). This CDR3 spans 16 amino acids. The ends were cut back, 0 bases at V and 4 bases at J, with 13 bases in the middle. This chain's CDR3 is CATSRDHRVTYNEQFF. In nucleotides, the CDR3 is TGTGCCACCAGCAGAGATCACCGGGTGACTTACAATGAGCAGTTCTTC. Looking up the rest from reference TRBV15 and TRBJ2-1 gives the full variable domain: DAMVIQNPRYQVTQFGKPVTLSCSQTLNHNVMYWYQQKSSQAPKLLFHYYDKDFNNEADTPDNFQSRRPNTSFCFLDIRSPGLGDTAMYLCATSRDHRVTYNEQFFGPGTRLTVL.

The chain combines TRBV5-1 with TRBJ2-2; 7 positions agree with TRBD1. This CDR3 has 15 residues. Per germline, CDR1 SGHRS and CDR2 YFSETQ. Losses at the gene ends were 4 bases for V and 1 base for J; bases not matched to a gene: 4. The CDR3 region is CASSRTGQNTGELFF. CDR3 DNA: TGCGCCAGCAGCCGGACAGGACAGAACACCGGGGAGCTGTTTTTT. The whole variable domain, remainder taken from reference TRBV5-1 and TRBJ2-2, is KAGVTQTPRYLIKTRGQQVTLSCSPISGHRSVSWYQQTPGQGLQFLFEYFSETQRNKGNFPGRFSGRQFSNSRSEMNVSTLELGDSALYLCASSRTGQNTGELFFGEGSRLTVL.

The J gene is TRBJ2-3, the V gene TRBV28, with a possible D match to TRBD1 (6 bases). The CDR3 is 14 amino acids. Trimming took 7 bases from V and 8 from J, leaving 19 bases between them. CDR1 and CDR2 (germline): MDHEN, SYDVKM. CDR3 in DNA: TGTGCCAGCACTCCTTCGGCCGGGACAAGTACGCAGTATTTT. Translating gives CASTPSAGTSTQYF.

J is TRBJ2-5 and V is TRBV5-1, with 7 bases identical to TRBD2. This CDR3 is built from 15 residues. J lost 2 bases, V lost 0 bases, and 4 bases had no gene match. The germline V gene has CDR1 SGHRS and CDR2 YFSETQ. CDR3 amino acids: CASSLDVGGQETQYF. The DNA for the CDR3 is TGCGCCAGCAGCTTGGACGTCGGGGGGCAAGAGACCCAGTACTTC.

V usage is TRBV9 and J usage is TRBJ2-7; D is unclear. The CDR3 runs to 12 residues. V was trimmed by 0 bases and J by 6 bases, leaving 7 bases between them. CDR1 and CDR2 (germline): SGDLS, YYNGEE. As DNA, the CDR3 is TGTGCCAGCAGCGTAGGTGGTAGCGAGCAGTACTTC. This encodes CASSVGGSEQYF.

The chain recombines TRBV11-2 with TRBJ1-2; D may be TRBD1 (6 bases). The CDR3 totals 16 residues. Trimming shortened V by 2 bases and J by 8 bases, and 21 bases separated the two germline ends. CDR1 is SGHAT and CDR2 is FQNNGV in the germline V gene. The CDR3, as DNA: TGTGCCAGCAGCTTAAGCGGGGGGAAGGGGGTAGGAGGCTACACCTTC. Protein product: CASSLSGGKGVGGYTF.

The chain employs TRBV11-2 and TRBJ1-5; D uncertain. With 1 base removed from V and 1 base from J, the gap between germline ends came to 5 bases. The CDR3 is 14 residues long. Per the germline V gene, CDR1 is SGHAT and CDR2 is FQNNGV. This chain's CDR3 is CASSLGESNQPQHF. Here the CDR3 DNA reads TGTGCCAGCAGCTTAGGAGAAAGCAATCAGCCCCAGCATTTT.

CDR3 amino acids: CASSLKGFAGELFF. In nucleotides, the CDR3 is TGTGCCAGCAGCTTAAAGGGGTTTGCCGGGGAGCTGTTTTTT. This chain uses TRBV5-6 with TRBJ2-2, with D tentatively TRBD1 (5 bases). The V and J ends lost 2 bases and 6 bases respectively, with 11 bases between them. Germline-derived CDR1 and CDR2 are SGHDT and YYEEEE. This CDR3 comprises 14 residues.

CDR3 sequence (DNA): TGCGCCAGCAGCCGACAGGGGGAAACAAACGAGCAGTACTTC. This translates into CASSRQGETNEQYF. The chain uses TRBV5-1 and TRBJ2-7, with 9 bases lining up with TRBD1. This CDR3 is built from 14 residues. J was trimmed by 5 bases and V by 4 bases; bases with no gene match: 7. Germline-derived CDR1 and CDR2 are SGHRS and YFSETQ. The complete variable domain, with remaining parts taken from reference TRBV5-1 and TRBJ2-7, reads KAGVTQTPRYLIKTRGQQVTLSCSPISGHRSVSWYQQTPGQGLQFLFEYFSETQRNKGNFPGRFSGRQFSNSRSEMNVSTLELGDSALYLCASSRQGETNEQYFGPGTRLTVT.

The rearrangement uses TRBV7-2 and TRBJ2-7; D perhaps matches TRBD2 (7 bases). Germline lookup yields CDR1 SGHTA and CDR2 FQGNSA. The V end lost 5 bases, the J end lost 0 bases, and 17 bases lay between the germline ends. The CDR3 has 16 residues. CDR3 sequence: CASSHRGGGASYEQYF. The CDR3 DNA is TGTGCCAGCAGCCATAGGGGAGGGGGGGCCTCCTACGAGCAGTACTTC.

The V gene is TRBV6-5, the J gene TRBJ2-2; TRBD1 might be the D (5 bases). Trimming pared 6 bases from V and 4 bases from J, leaving 12 bases between. The germline gives CDR1 MNHEY, CDR2 SVGAGI. CDR3 length: 14 residues. The CDR3 here is CASRSQGSTGELFF. The DNA of the CDR3 is TGTGCCAGCAGATCTCAGGGAAGCACCGGGGAGCTGTTTTTT.

This clone was detected a few times. This chain links TRBV7-9 with TRBJ2-2; TRBD1 might be the D (5 bases). This CDR3 contains 15 residues. The V gene's germline CDR1 is SEHNR and CDR2 FQNEAQ (reference sequence). Trimming stripped 1 base from V and 5 bases from J, with 11 bases between. CDR3 in DNA: TGTGCCAGCAGCTTAGTCCGACAGAGAACCGGGGAGCTGTTTTTT. Protein product: CASSLVRQRTGELFF.

This clone was picked up a small number of times. The rearrangement links TRBV27 to TRBJ2-7, with TRBD2 matching 8 bases. Germline CDR1 is MNHEY and CDR2 is SMNVEV (reference sequence). The CDR3 extends over 14 amino acids. V lost 4 bases and J lost 5; bases outside the gene matches: 7. The CDR3 region is CASSSPGLGNEQYF. The CDR3 DNA follows: TGTGCCAGCAGTTCCCCGGGACTAGGAAACGAGCAGTACTTC.

V gene TRBV20-1 combines with J gene TRBJ1-2; no clear D gene. Per the germline V gene, CDR1 is DFQATT and CDR2 is SNEGSKA (reference sequence). The ends were cut back, 3 bases at V and 3 bases at J, with 8 bases in the middle. The CDR3 loop spans 12 amino acids. Here the CDR3 DNA reads TGCAGTGCTAGTCTGTCAGACTATGGCTACACCTTC. It is translated as CSASLSDYGYTF.

The chain joins TRBV2 to TRBJ1-2; 7 bases fit TRBD1. CDR3 length: 13 residues. The J segment lost 2 bases and the V segment lost 3 bases, leaving 0 bases of the junction unmatched. Looked up from germline, CDR1 is SNHLY and CDR2 is FYNNEI. The CDR3 sequence is CASSETGNYGYTF. CDR3 DNA: TGTGCCAGCAGTGAGACAGGGAACTATGGCTACACCTTC.

The CDR3 sequence is CSAVRGEKLFF. CDR3 coding DNA: TGCAGCGCCGTGCGTGGTGAAAAACTGTTTTTT. The chain joins TRBV29-1 to TRBJ1-4, with D uncertain. V was trimmed by 7 bases and J by 7 bases, leaving 10 bases between them. The CDR3 runs 11 residues. In germline, CDR1 is SQVTM, CDR2 ANQGSEA.

The chain is built from TRBV4-3 and TRBJ2-3; the match to TRBD2 covers 8 bases. CDR1 and CDR2 (germline): LGHNA, YSLEER. The V segment lost 2 bases and the J segment 3 bases; nucleotides outside the gene matches: 4. This CDR3 spans 15 amino acids. The CDR3 bases are TGCGCCAGCAGCCAATTGGTAGCGGGGACAGATACGCAGTATTTT. It yields the protein CASSQLVAGTDTQYF.

This clone occurred once. V and J are TRBV12-5 and TRBJ1-3, with TRBD1 as a possible D gene (5 bases). The CDR3 is 15 residues long. The V gene lost 1 base and the J gene lost 3 bases, with 10 bases spanning the gap. Germline CDR1 LGHNT, CDR2 FRNRAP. The CDR3 DNA sequence: TGTGCTAGTGGTTTGGGACAGAGTGATGGAAACACCATATATTTT. Protein sequence: CASGLGQSDGNTIYF.

J is TRBJ2-7 and V is TRBV10-3, with TRBD2 identical over 12 bases. The CDR3 has 15 residues. Germline V gene data show CDR1 as ENHRY and CDR2 as SYGVKD. V trimming: 2 bases; J trimming: 3 bases; junction bases outside the gene matches: 2. The CDR3 reads CAISEPTSGGYEQYF. The CDR3 coding sequence is TGTGCCATCAGTGAGCCGACTAGCGGGGGCTACGAGCAGTACTTC.

The chain combines TRBV5-4 with TRBJ2-2; TRBD1 might be the D (5 bases). Germline V lookup: CDR1 SGHNT, CDR2 YYREEE (reference sequence). The length of the CDR3 is 14 residues. V lost 5 bases and J lost 0, with 8 bases in between. The CDR3 is CASSTTANTGELFF. DNA of the CDR3: TGTGCCAGCAGTACGACAGCGAACACCGGGGAGCTGTTTTTT.

The rearrangement links TRBV4-1 to TRBJ2-5, with 9 bases that match TRBD2. Germline V lookup: CDR1 MGHRA, CDR2 YSYEKL. This CDR3 is built from 15 residues. After removal of 3 bases from V and 5 bases from J, the junction contained 7 bases not matched to a gene. CDR3 sequence (DNA): TGCGCCAGCAGCCACTTCGGGCTAGCGGGGGAGACCCAGTACTTC. Translated, it gives CASSHFGLAGETQYF.

The chain uses TRBV15 and TRBJ1-6; D may be TRBD1 (5 bases). CDR3 length equals 16 residues. Trimming took off 0 bases at V and 6 bases at J, with 12 bases between the two ends. In germline, CDR1 is LNHNV, CDR2 YYDKDF (reference sequence). The CDR3 loop reads CATSRDRDVGNSPLHF. CDR3 in DNA: TGTGCCACCAGCAGAGACAGGGATGTCGGTAATTCACCCCTCCACTTT.

The chain links TRBV3-1 (or the pseudogene TRBV3-2) to TRBJ2-1; unclear D gene. V shed 4 bases and J shed 6 bases, with 13 bases lying between them. From germline, CDR1 is LGHDT and CDR2 YNNKEL (reference sequence). This CDR3 region has 14 residues. CDR3 sequence (DNA): TGTGCCAGCAGCCCACGAGCCGGAGCCAATGAGCAGTTCTTC. Translated: CASSPRAGANEQFF.

The V gene is TRBV11-2, the J gene TRBJ1-4, with D possibly being TRBD1 (5 bases). The germline V and J ends were trimmed by 4 bases and 11 bases, with 14 bases remaining between them. There are 13 residues in the CDR3. CDR1 and CDR2 (germline): SGHAT, FQNNGV. CDR3 protein: CASSSAPGLKLFF. CDR3 nucleotide sequence: TGTGCCAGCAGCTCCGCTCCGGGACTCAAACTGTTTTTT.

The V gene is TRBV27, the J gene TRBJ2-7, with D tentatively TRBD1 (6 bases). The length of the CDR3 is 14 residues. CDR1 is MNHEY and CDR2 is SMNVEV in the germline V gene (reference sequence). Between the trimmed V and J ends, which lost 5 bases and 7 bases, there was a span of 18 bases. CDR3 sequence: CASSPLGGGGEQYF. CDR3 DNA sequence: TGTGCCAGCAGTCCGTTAGGGGGTGGGGGTGAGCAGTACTTC.

This clone appeared once. The chain joins TRBV2 to TRBJ1-1, with D possibly TRBD1 on 6 matching bases. Trimming pared 10 bases from V and 5 bases from J, leaving 17 bases between. The germline V gene encodes CDR1 SNHLY and CDR2 FYNNEI. This CDR3 has 13 residues. The chain's CDR3 is CATSEQGRTEAFF. The CDR3 DNA reads as TGTGCCACCTCAGAACAGGGTCGGACTGAAGCTTTCTTT.